A single sample is the source of the 29 T cell receptor beta chains below, sequenced in a study of T cells after yellow fever vaccination. TCRdb reprocessed the 5' RACE reads via MiXCR and lists one record per CDR3 protein. In the table there are about 58,000 distinct CDR3 sequences, around 6.1% of which are singletons. The input for sequencing was PBMCs, either bulk or a sorted T-cell subset (CD4+, CD8+, memory, or dextramer-sorted; not recorded which), taken on the day of the yellow fever booster vaccination. These receptors were collected from a man younger than 30 who received the YFV17D yellow fever vaccine.

This clonotype has ten or more counts. The gene calls are TRBV6-1 and TRBJ2-7; TRBD1 agrees at 10 bases. V gave up 1 base and J gave up 5 bases; unmatched junction bases: 5. Germline lookup yields CDR1 MNHNS and CDR2 SASEGT. The CDR3 is 15 residues long. The CDR3 loop is CASSEVDRGLDEQYV. CDR3 DNA: TGTGCCAGCAGTGAAGTAGACAGGGGGCTCGACGAGCAGTACGTC.

In this sample, this clonotype turned up many times. The chain couples TRBV5-5 to TRBJ1-1, with unresolved D. Germline V gives CDR1 SGHKS, CDR2 YYEKEE (reference sequence). There are 13 residues in the CDR3. The V and J ends lost 4 bases and 1 base respectively, with 8 bases between them. CDR3 in amino acids: CASSGVENTEAFF. The CDR3 DNA is TGTGCCAGCAGCGGCGTGGAGAACACTGAAGCTTTCTTT.

This clonotype was detected ten times or more. V usage is TRBV6-2 or TRBV6-3 and J usage is TRBJ2-1, with D unresolved. The CDR3 consists of 13 residues. V was shortened by 4 bases and J by 2 bases, with 6 bases between the two germline ends. Germline CDR1 is MNHEY and CDR2 is SVGEGT. The DNA for the CDR3 is TGTGCCAGCAGTTCCAGGCCCTACAATGAGCAGTTCTTC. Translated: CASSSRPYNEQFF.

This clonotype was counted only a few times. V is TRBV5-1 and J is TRBJ2-5; 7 bases match TRBD1. Germline lookup yields CDR1 SGHRS and CDR2 YFSETQ. V was pared by 3 bases and J by 3 bases, with 5 bases of the junction left unmatched. The CDR3 extends over 14 amino acids. DNA for the CDR3: TGCGCCAGCAGCTCCGGGACAGTGAAAGAGACCCAGTACTTC. Its translation is CASSSGTVKETQYF.

The V call is TRBV9, the J call TRBJ2-1, with a tentative D call TRBD1 (5 bases). The V and J ends lost 2 bases and 0 bases respectively, with 6 bases between them. The CDR3 runs to 14 residues. Germline CDR1 SGDLS, CDR2 YYNGEE. The CDR3 protein is CASSVDSSYNEQFF. The CDR3 DNA sequence: TGTGCCAGCAGCGTCGACAGCTCCTACAATGAGCAGTTCTTC.

This clonotype occurred a few times. The chain is built from TRBV5-1 and TRBJ2-4; 8 nucleotides match TRBD1. Germline V gene sequence: CDR1 SGHRS, CDR2 YFSETQ. There are 15 residues in the CDR3. The trim removed 4 bases at V and 3 bases at J, leaving 6 bases unmatched. CDR3 coding DNA: TGCGCCAGCAGCCCCACGACAGGGGACAAAAACATTCAGTACTTC. It encodes CASSPTTGDKNIQYF.

Points on this clonotype: Possible read error: a much larger clone is one base away. The V call is TRBV7-9, the J call TRBJ2-5; D remains ambiguous. The germline V gene encodes CDR1 SEHNR and CDR2 FQNEAQ (reference sequence). The V end was cut by 1 base, the J end by 6 bases, with 12 bases between. This CDR3 is 14 amino acids long. CDR3 residues: CASSLGEGNQTQYF. CDR3 sequence (DNA): TGTGCCAGCAGCTTAGGCGAAGGGAATCAGACCCAGTACTTC.

This clonotype was seen repeatedly, ten times or more. CDR3 bases: TGTGCCAGCACCGAACTAGTCTACACCGGGGAGCTGTTTTTT. Residues: CASTELVYTGELFF. The chain combines TRBV12-3 or TRBV12-4 with TRBJ2-2, with a possible D match to TRBD2 (5 bases). The CDR3 covers 14 residues. V lost 7 bases and J 3 bases, leaving 12 bases between the germline ends.

In its sample, this clonotype was seen a few times. CDR3 in DNA: TGTGCCAGCAGTTATGGGGTCACAGATACGCAGTATTTT. Its protein is CASSYGVTDTQYF. This rearrangement joins TRBV6-6 to TRBJ2-3; no definite D call. CDR1 MNHNY and CDR2 SVGAGI come from the germline V gene (reference sequence). The CDR3 is 13 residues long. Between the trimmed V and J ends, which lost 3 bases and 2 bases, there was a span of 6 bases.

This clonotype was recorded many times. The J gene is TRBJ2-7, the V gene TRBV5-6; 7 positions agree with TRBD1. The CDR3 sequence is 14 residues long. V was pared by 4 bases and J by 6 bases, with 10 bases of the junction left unmatched. Germline values: CDR1 SGHDT, CDR2 YYEEEE. This chain's CDR3 is CASSRDRALGEQYV. CDR3 DNA sequence: TGTGCCAGCAGCAGAGACAGGGCCCTGGGCGAGCAGTACGTC.

The chain links TRBV12-3 or TRBV12-4 to TRBJ2-7; 8 nucleotides agree with TRBD1. The CDR3 consists of 16 residues. The ends lost 5 bases at V and 2 bases at J; junction bases unmatched: 11. CDR3 residues: CASSPSPRTGPYEQYF. CDR3 sequence (DNA): TGTGCCAGCAGTCCATCCCCAAGGACAGGGCCCTACGAGCAGTACTTC.

There are many counts of this clonotype. The genes are TRBV7-2 and TRBJ2-5, with D uncertain. The CDR3 sequence is 13 residues long. The germline CDR1 and CDR2 sequences are SGHTA and FQGNSA. V shed 3 bases and J shed 4 bases, with 9 bases lying between them. CDR3 bases: TGTGCCAGCAGCTTGATGGTAGGAGAGACCCAGTACTTC. It yields the protein CASSLMVGETQYF.

The chain has TRBV20-1 and TRBJ2-3; 11 nucleotides align to TRBD2. CDR1 DFQATT and CDR2 SNEGSKA come from the germline V gene (reference sequence). V gave up 1 base and J gave up 5 bases; unmatched junction bases: 11. The CDR3 runs to 17 residues. Here the CDR3 DNA reads TGCAGTGCTAGAGGGCGGTTAGCGGGGGGGCCAGTAGATACGCAGTATTTT. It specifies CSARGRLAGGPVDTQYF.

This clonotype appeared a few times. The chain carries TRBV29-1 and TRBJ1-1; no clear D. CDR1 is SQVTM, CDR2 ANQGSEA, per germline. V was shortened by 3 bases and J by 6 bases, with 11 bases between the two germline ends. The CDR3 is 12 amino acids. This chain's CDR3 is CSVESGRAEAFF. CDR3 DNA: TGCAGCGTTGAGTCCGGGAGGGCTGAAGCTTTCTTT.

This clonotype was detected many times. The rearrangement links TRBV4-3 to TRBJ2-3, with a weak D call TRBD1 (6 bases). Germline V CDR1 and CDR2: LGHNA, YSLEER. The CDR3 spans 16 residues. With 3 bases removed from V and 3 bases from J, the gap between germline ends came to 16 bases. The CDR3 region is CASSHPGQRRTDTQYF. The CDR3, as DNA: TGCGCCAGCAGCCATCCCGGACAGAGACGGACAGATACGCAGTATTTT.

This clonotype came up a few times. The J gene is TRBJ2-6, the V gene TRBV6-6, with 10 bases that match TRBD1. Trimming took 0 bases from V and 9 from J; bases not matched to a gene: 2. From germline, CDR1 is MNHNY and CDR2 SVGAGI (reference sequence). CDR3 length: 15 amino acids. The CDR3 DNA follows: TGTGCCAGCAGTTACTCGGACAGGGGGAACAACGTCCTGACTTTC. The encoded protein is CASSYSDRGNNVLTF.

This rearrangement joins TRBV2 to TRBJ1-2; D is undetermined. V lost 3 bases and J 5 bases, leaving 13 bases between the germline ends. The CDR3 has 14 amino acids. The germline V gene encodes CDR1 SNHLY and CDR2 FYNNEI. The CDR3 reads CASSESGLGYGYTF. The DNA for the CDR3 is TGTGCCAGCAGTGAGTCGGGTTTAGGGTATGGCTACACCTTC.

This chain uses TRBV20-1 with TRBJ2-7; TRBD2 might be the D (5 bases). Per germline, CDR1 DFQATT and CDR2 SNEGSKA (reference sequence). CDR3 length equals 14 residues. V dropped 0 bases and J dropped 1 base, with 10 bases sitting between them. CDR3 nucleotide sequence: TGCAGTGCTAGAGACGCGAGGGCTTCCTACGAGCAGTACGTC. Translated: CSARDARASYEQYV.

This chain uses TRBV6-6 with TRBJ2-7; 9 nucleotides match TRBD1. Per the germline V gene, CDR1 is MNHNY and CDR2 is SVGAGI (reference sequence). Trimming cost V 9 bases and J 1 base; bases outside gene matches: 4. The CDR3 totals 13 residues. The CDR3, as DNA: TGTGCCAGTTCGGGACAGGGTTCCTACGAGCAGTACTTC. Its translation: CASSGQGSYEQYF.

This clonotype was found a few times. The rearrangement uses TRBV19 and TRBJ2-7, with D perhaps TRBD1 (5 bases). The V gene's germline CDR1 is LNHDA and CDR2 SQIVND (reference sequence). The V gene lost 1 base and the J gene lost 2 bases, with 6 bases spanning the gap. The CDR3 spans 13 residues. The CDR3 DNA is TGTGCCAGTAGTATAGCAGGGACCTACGAGCAGTACTTC. It codes for CASSIAGTYEQYF.

This clonotype was detected many times. The chain links TRBV7-8 to TRBJ1-1, with 7 nucleotides matching TRBD1. In germline, CDR1 is SGHVS, CDR2 FQNEAQ. Trimming at V came to 4 bases and at J to 2 bases, leaving 1 base not matched to a gene. The CDR3 loop spans 13 amino acids. The chain's CDR3 is CASSWTGNTEAFF. The CDR3 nucleotides are TGTGCCAGCAGCTGGACAGGTAACACTGAAGCTTTCTTT.

The chain combines TRBV6-2 or TRBV6-3 with TRBJ2-5, with D hard to call. The V and J ends lost 8 bases and 3 bases respectively, with 4 bases between them. Germline lookup yields CDR1 MNHEY and CDR2 SVGEGT. This CDR3 has 10 amino acids. This chain's CDR3 is CASREETQYF. The CDR3 nucleotides are TGTGCCAGCCGGGAAGAGACCCAGTACTTC.

This clonotype has a handful of counts. This chain uses TRBV7-8 with TRBJ1-5; 9 positions match TRBD1. Unmatched junction bases numbered 13, after V lost 5 bases and J lost 2 bases. Germline loops: CDR1 SGHVS, CDR2 FQNEAQ. There are 18 residues in the CDR3. In DNA form, the CDR3 reads TGTGCCAGCAGCCAAGGGAACAGGGGGCGGTCTGGCAATCAGCCCCAGCATTTT. Protein product: CASSQGNRGRSGNQPQHF.

This clonotype was found many times. The rearrangement joins TRBV7-9 to TRBJ2-3; D not certain. The V gene lost 7 bases and the J gene lost 0 bases, with 11 bases spanning the gap. Germline-derived CDR1 and CDR2 are SEHNR and FQNEAQ (reference sequence). The CDR3 covers 14 residues. CDR3 in amino acids: CASTLGASTDTQYF. CDR3 DNA sequence: TGTGCCAGCACCCTCGGAGCAAGCACAGATACGCAGTATTTT.

V and J are TRBV2 and TRBJ2-7; the match to TRBD2 covers 7 bases. Germline CDR1 and CDR2: SNHLY and FYNNEI. The V gene end was trimmed by 6 bases and the J gene end by 4 bases; junction bases not matched to a gene: 12. CDR3 length equals 15 residues. The CDR3 coding sequence is TGTGCCAGCAGCGCTTGGGGGGGGAGTTTTTACGAGCAGTACGTC. As protein: CASSAWGGSFYEQYV.

In its sample, this clonotype was seen many times. The chain couples TRBV6-5 to TRBJ1-5, with TRBD1 matching over 8 bases. Germline CDR1 is MNHEY and CDR2 is SVGAGI. The CDR3 covers 15 residues. V was clipped by 5 bases and J by 2 bases; unmatched bases: 5. CDR3 protein: CASSQTGVRNQPQHF. The DNA for the CDR3 is TGTGCCAGCAGTCAGACAGGGGTCCGCAATCAGCCCCAGCATTTT.

J is TRBJ2-7 and V is TRBV28; possibly TRBD1 for D (6 bases). The CDR3 sequence is 14 residues long. Germline CDR1 MDHEN, CDR2 SYDVKM. V dropped 7 bases and J dropped 3 bases, with 16 bases sitting between them. CDR3 DNA sequence: TGTGCCAGCACTACCGGGACACGGAGCTACGAGCAGTACTTC. Its translation: CASTTGTRSYEQYF.

Here the CDR3 reads CASSPYGNGGDNEQFF. The CDR3 DNA follows: TGCGCCAGCAGCCCCTATGGGAACGGGGGGGATAATGAGCAGTTCTTC. J is TRBJ2-1 and V is TRBV4-1, with 8 positions matching TRBD2. This CDR3 comprises 16 residues. CDR1 and CDR2 (germline): MGHRA, YSYEKL. V was clipped by 4 bases and J by 7 bases; unmatched bases: 12.

This clonotype was found a few times. CDR3 region: CASSRYNTEAFF. DNA of the CDR3: TGTGCCAGCAGCCGTTATAACACTGAAGCTTTCTTT. J is TRBJ1-1 and V is TRBV11-2; D is uncertain. The germline CDR1 and CDR2 sequences are SGHAT and FQNNGV. Trimming removed 5 bases at V and 2 bases at J, with 6 bases between. This CDR3 is 12 amino acids long.